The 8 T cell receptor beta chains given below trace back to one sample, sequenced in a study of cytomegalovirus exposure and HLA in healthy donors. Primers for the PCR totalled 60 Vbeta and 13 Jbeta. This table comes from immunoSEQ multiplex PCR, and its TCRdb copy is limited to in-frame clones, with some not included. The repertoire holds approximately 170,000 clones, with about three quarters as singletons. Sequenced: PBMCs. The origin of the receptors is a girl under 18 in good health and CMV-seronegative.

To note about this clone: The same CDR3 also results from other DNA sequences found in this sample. The DNA of the CDR3 is TGCGCCAGCAGCTTGGCCGGACAGGGGGATTCACCCCTCCACTTT. Its translation is CASSLAGQGDSPLHF. The V and J genes are TRBV5-1 and TRBJ1-6; TRBD1 agrees at 10 bases. V shed 0 bases and J 8 bases; nucleotides not matched to a gene: 2. This CDR3 is 15 amino acids long. Germline lookup yields CDR1 SGHRS and CDR2 YFSETQ.

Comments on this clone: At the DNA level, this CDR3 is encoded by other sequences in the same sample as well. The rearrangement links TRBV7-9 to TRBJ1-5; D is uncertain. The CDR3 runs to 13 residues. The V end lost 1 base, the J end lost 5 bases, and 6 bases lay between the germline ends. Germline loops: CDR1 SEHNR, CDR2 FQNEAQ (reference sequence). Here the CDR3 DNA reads TGTGCCAGCAGCTTAGGCGGAGATCAGCCCCAGCATTTT. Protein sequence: CASSLGGDQPQHF.

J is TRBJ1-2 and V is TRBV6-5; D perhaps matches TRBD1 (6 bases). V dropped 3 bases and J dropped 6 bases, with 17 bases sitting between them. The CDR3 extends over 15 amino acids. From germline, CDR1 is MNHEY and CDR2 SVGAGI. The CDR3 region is CASSYFDPRTDGYTF. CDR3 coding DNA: TGTGCCAGCAGTTATTTCGATCCTCGGACAGATGGCTACACCTTC.

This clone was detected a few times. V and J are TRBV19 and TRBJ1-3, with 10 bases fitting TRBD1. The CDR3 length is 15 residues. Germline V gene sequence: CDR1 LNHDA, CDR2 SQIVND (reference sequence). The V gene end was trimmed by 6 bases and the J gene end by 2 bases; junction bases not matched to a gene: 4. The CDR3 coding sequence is TGTGCCAGTAGCCGGACAGGGGGAACTGGAAACACCATATATTTT. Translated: CASSRTGGTGNTIYF.

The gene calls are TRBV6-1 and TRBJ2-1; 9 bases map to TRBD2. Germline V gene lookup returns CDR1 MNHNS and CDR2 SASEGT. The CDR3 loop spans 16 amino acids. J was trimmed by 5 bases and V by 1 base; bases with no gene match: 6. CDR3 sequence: CASSEGLAGPNNEQFF. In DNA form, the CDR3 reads TGTGCCAGCAGTGAAGGTCTAGCGGGGCCGAACAATGAGCAGTTCTTC.

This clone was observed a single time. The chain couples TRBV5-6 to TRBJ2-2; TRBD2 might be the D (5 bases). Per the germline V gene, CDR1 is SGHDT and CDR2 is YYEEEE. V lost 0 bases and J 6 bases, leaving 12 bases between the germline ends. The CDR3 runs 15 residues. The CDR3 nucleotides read TGTGCCAGCAGCTTGGAGCCCTGGGAGTCCGGGGAGCTGTTTTTT. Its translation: CASSLEPWESGELFF. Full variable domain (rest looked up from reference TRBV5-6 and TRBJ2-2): DAGVTQSPTHLIKTRGQQVTLRCSPKSGHDTVSWYQQALGQGPQFIFQYYEEEERQRGNFPDRFSGHQFPNYSSELNVNALLLGDSALYLCASSLEPWESGELFFGEGSRLTVL.

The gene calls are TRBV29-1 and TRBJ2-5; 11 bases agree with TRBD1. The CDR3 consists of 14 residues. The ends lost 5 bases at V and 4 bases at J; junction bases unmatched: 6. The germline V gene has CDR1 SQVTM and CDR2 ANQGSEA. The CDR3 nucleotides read TGCAGCGTTACGGGACAGGGGGTTGGAGAGACCCAGTACTTC. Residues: CSVTGQGVGETQYF.

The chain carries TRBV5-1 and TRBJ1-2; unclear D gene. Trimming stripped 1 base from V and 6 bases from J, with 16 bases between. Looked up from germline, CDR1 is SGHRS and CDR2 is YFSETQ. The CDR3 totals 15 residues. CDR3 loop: CASSLNPGLRDGYTF. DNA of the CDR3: TGCGCCAGCAGCTTGAATCCGGGTTTGAGGGATGGCTACACCTTC.